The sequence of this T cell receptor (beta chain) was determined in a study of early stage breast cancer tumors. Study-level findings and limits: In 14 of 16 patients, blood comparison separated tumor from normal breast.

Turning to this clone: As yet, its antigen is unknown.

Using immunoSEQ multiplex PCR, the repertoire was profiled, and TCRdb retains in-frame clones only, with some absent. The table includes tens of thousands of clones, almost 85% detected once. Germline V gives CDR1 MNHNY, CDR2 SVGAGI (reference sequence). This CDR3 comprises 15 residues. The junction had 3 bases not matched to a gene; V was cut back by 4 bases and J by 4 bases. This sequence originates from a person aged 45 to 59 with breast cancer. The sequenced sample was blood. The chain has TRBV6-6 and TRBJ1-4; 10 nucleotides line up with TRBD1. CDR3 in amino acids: CASSLRDRGNEKLFF. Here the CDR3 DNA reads TGTGCCAGCAGTTTAAGGGACAGGGGTAATGAAAAACTGTTTTTT.